Listed below are T cell receptor beta chains from one sample, sequenced in a study of blood T cell repertoires in COVID-19. Only in-frame clones appear in the TCRdb table, and some are missing; sequencing was by immunoSEQ multiplex PCR. This repertoire shows around 79,000 clones, around 89% found once; its top ten account for 9.1%. The sample was peripheral blood. The receptors come from a human donor in a cohort sampled during active COVID-19. Both conserved end residues are part of each CDR3. The order of the fields is CDR3 protein, CDR3 DNA, D gene, J gene, clone size, V gene. A D gene is named only where the DNA matches it firmly. The size field is filled for only some rows; it gives once, few, many or a size class.

CASSYGANTEAFF TGTGCCAGCAGCTACGGAGCGAACACTGAAGCTTTCTTT NA TRBJ1-1 NA TRBV7-2
CASSGTGSTDTQYF TGTGCCAGCAGCGGAACGGGGAGCACAGATACGCAGTATTTT NA TRBJ2-3 NA TRBV7-9
CASSPITGGPSNSPLHF TGTGCCAGCAGCCCCATAACAGGGGGCCCGTCGAATTCACCCCTCCACTTT TRBD1 TRBJ1-6 NA TRBV3-1/TRBV3-2
CASSPRGGGYEQYF TGTGCCAGCAGTCCCCGGGGAGGGGGCTACGAGCAGTACTTC NA TRBJ2-7 NA TRBV28
CASSIGTADSNEQYF TGTGCCAGTAGTATAGGGACAGCGGACTCGAACGAGCAGTACTTC NA TRBJ2-7 NA TRBV19
CASSGQDQPQHF TGTGCCAGCAGTGGACAGGATCAGCCCCAGCATTTT TRBD1 TRBJ1-5 few TRBV27
CASSLRGGRGNEQFF TGTGCCAGCAGCCTTCGGGGGGGCCGGGGAAATGAGCAGTTCTTC TRBD2 TRBJ2-1 NA TRBV3-1/TRBV3-2
CASKWLAEYNEQFF TGTGCCAGCAAGTGGCTAGCGGAATACAATGAGCAGTTCTTC TRBD2 TRBJ2-1 NA TRBV27
CASSLTGQNTEAFF TGTGCCAGTAGTCTAACCGGACAGAACACTGAAGCTTTCTTT NA TRBJ1-1 NA TRBV19
CASSERVLGQVSSYEQYF TGTGCCAGCAGTGAACGCGTATTGGGGCAGGTGAGCTCCTACGAGCAGTACTTC NA TRBJ2-7 NA TRBV6-1
CATSDPGQGDYTF TGTGCCACCAGTGACCCGGGACAGGGAGACTACACCTTC TRBD1 TRBJ1-2 NA TRBV24-1
CASRPPGQLFYNSPLHF TGTGCCAGCAGACCTCCGGGACAGCTATTCTATAATTCACCCCTCCACTTT TRBD1 TRBJ1-6 NA TRBV11-3
CASSLGPGQGDRSNQPQHF TGCGCCAGCAGCTTGGGCCCGGGACAGGGGGATCGTAGCAATCAGCCCCAGCATTTT TRBD1 TRBJ1-5 NA TRBV5-1
CSVISIWGGSTYEQYF TGCAGCGTTATTTCTATATGGGGCGGGAGTACCTACGAGCAGTACTTC TRBD2 TRBJ2-7 once TRBV29-1
CASSGGQWLYGYTF TGTGCCAGCAGTGGGGGACAGTGGTTATATGGCTACACCTTC TRBD1 TRBJ1-2 NA TRBV2
CASSPVSSGGTYEQYF TGTGCCAGCAGCCCGGTTTCGTCGGGGGGTACCTACGAGCAGTACTTC TRBD2 TRBJ2-7 NA TRBV5-4
CASSLTGDNEKLFF TGTGCCAGCAGTTTGACAGGGGATAATGAAAAACTGTTTTTT TRBD1 TRBJ1-4 NA TRBV28
CASSASSGGAWYEQYF TGTGCCAGCAGCGCCAGTAGCGGGGGGGCCTGGTACGAGCAGTACTTC TRBD2 TRBJ2-7 NA TRBV9
CASSLLASLAYEQYF TGTGCCAGCAGTTTATTAGCTAGTCTGGCCTACGAGCAGTACTTC NA TRBJ2-7 NA TRBV27
CASSLRGVGQGNTEAFF TGTGCCAGCAGCTTAAGGGGGGTGGGACAGGGGAACACTGAAGCTTTCTTT TRBD1 TRBJ1-1 few TRBV11-2
CASYRDSGNTIYF TGTGCCAGCTACCGGGACTCTGGAAACACCATATATTTT NA TRBJ1-3 NA TRBV6-5
CASSPTTGLNGYTF TGTGCCAGCAGCCCTACGACAGGGCTGAATGGCTACACCTTC TRBD1 TRBJ1-2 few TRBV7-9
CATSRDLFLQGAATNEKLFF TGTGCCACCAGCAGAGATCTTTTTTTACAGGGGGCTGCAACTAATGAAAAACTGTTTTTT TRBD1 TRBJ1-4 NA TRBV15
CASGQGKGYTF TGTGCCTCCGGACAGGGTAAAGGCTACACCTTC TRBD1 TRBJ1-2 NA TRBV28
CSVEDWRDVGREKLFF TGCAGCGTTGAAGATTGGCGGGACGTCGGCCGGGAAAAACTGTTTTTT NA TRBJ1-4 NA TRBV29-1
CASSLELGGGTNTDTQYF TGTGCCAGCAGCTTAGAACTAGGCGGGGGGACTAACACAGATACGCAGTATTTT TRBD2 TRBJ2-3 NA TRBV7-8
CASSFALRGETQYF TGTGCCAGCAGCTTTGCCCTCCGGGGAGAGACCCAGTACTTC NA TRBJ2-5 NA TRBV7-2
CASSDRVTSGTADTQYF TGTGCCAGCAGCGACAGGGTCACTAGCGGGACGGCAGATACGCAGTATTTT TRBD2 TRBJ2-3 NA TRBV9
CASSQAVIGGGLDEQFF TGTGCCAGCAGCCAAGCGGTCATCGGGGGGGGGTTGGATGAGCAGTTCTTC TRBD2 TRBJ2-1 NA TRBV3-1/TRBV3-2
CAWSPTVYEQYF TGTGCCTGGAGTCCGACAGTTTACGAGCAGTACTTC NA TRBJ2-7 once TRBV30
CASNGKGQGVRAPLHF TGTGCCAGCAACGGGAAGGGACAGGGGGTGAGGGCACCCCTCCACTTT TRBD1 TRBJ1-6 few TRBV2
CASSQGPTVDEKLFF TGTGCCAGTAGTCAGGGCCCCACGGTGGATGAAAAACTGTTTTTT NA TRBJ1-4 NA TRBV19
CASSIGISRGPTEAFF TGTGCCAGTAGTATTGGGATAAGCAGGGGACCCACTGAAGCTTTCTTT NA TRBJ1-1 NA TRBV19
CASSLDSGGHYNEQFF TGTGCCAGCAGCTTGGATAGCGGGGGCCACTACAATGAGCAGTTCTTC TRBD2 TRBJ2-1 NA TRBV11-3
CASGHNQGTDTQYF TGTGCTAGTGGTCACAACCAGGGCACAGATACGCAGTATTTT NA TRBJ2-3 NA TRBV12-5
CASSLLNQPQHF TGTGCCAGCAGTTTACTTAATCAGCCCCAGCATTTT NA TRBJ1-5 once TRBV28
CASTLGQGGYTEAFF TGTGCCAGCACCTTGGGACAGGGGGGATACACTGAAGCTTTCTTT TRBD1 TRBJ1-1 NA TRBV28
CASSKGLTGAENTEAFF TGTGCCAGCAGCAAAGGATTGACAGGTGCTGAGAACACTGAAGCTTTCTTT NA TRBJ1-1 NA TRBV21-1